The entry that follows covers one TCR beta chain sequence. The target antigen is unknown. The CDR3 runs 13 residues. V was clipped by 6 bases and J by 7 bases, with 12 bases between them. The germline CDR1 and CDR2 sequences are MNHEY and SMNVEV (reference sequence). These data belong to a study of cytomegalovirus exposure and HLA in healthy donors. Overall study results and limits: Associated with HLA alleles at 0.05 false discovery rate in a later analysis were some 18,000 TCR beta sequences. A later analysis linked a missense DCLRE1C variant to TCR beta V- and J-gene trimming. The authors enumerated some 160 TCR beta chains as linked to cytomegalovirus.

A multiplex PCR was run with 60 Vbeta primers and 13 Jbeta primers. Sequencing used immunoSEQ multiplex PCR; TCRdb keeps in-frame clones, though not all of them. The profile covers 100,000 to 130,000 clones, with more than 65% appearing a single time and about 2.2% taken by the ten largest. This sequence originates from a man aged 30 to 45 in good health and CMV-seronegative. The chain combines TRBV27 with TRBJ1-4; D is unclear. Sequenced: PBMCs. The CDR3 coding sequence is TGTGCCAGCAGCTTGGGCGGGAGTGAAAAACTGTTTTTT. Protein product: CASSLGGSEKLFF.